Sequencing of this T cell receptor beta chain was carried out in a study of shared clonotypes between healthy human individuals. Study-level points and caveats: An anticipated effect of sequencing depth on clonotype sharing among donors was recognized.

The assay ran at deep level. TCRdb's copy holds only in-frame clones and misses some; the assay was immunoSEQ multiplex PCR. The table shows around 440,000 clones, with roughly 80% occurring only once. Trimming removed 8 bases from V and 10 bases from J; junction bases left unmatched: 8. The CDR3 runs 12 residues. Germline values: CDR1 SNHLY, CDR2 FYNNEI. This clone has only one observation. Antigen: not known. A far larger clone is just one base off, so this is likely a read error. Caucasian adults residing in Nashville, Tennessee made up all the donors. The rearrangement joins TRBV2 to TRBJ2-1; 7 nucleotides agree with TRBD2. Sequences were obtained from PBMCs. The source of this sequence is a woman aged 40 to 50 in good health. Some clones in this sample may be carry-over from other donors' samples. The CDR3 region has the DNA TGTGCCAGCCAGCGGGGCTCCTACGAGCAGTTCTTC. Protein sequence: CASQRGSYEQFF.